Ten or more counts support the clone carrying this TCR beta chain. One entry per CDR3 protein results from TCRdb running MiXCR on the RT-PCR reads. Here the sample spans roughly 700,000 distinct CDR3 sequences, about 15% being singletons. CDR1 and CDR2 from the germline V gene are MDHEN and SYDVKM. The CDR3 extends over 14 amino acids. The germline V and J ends were trimmed by 5 bases and 4 bases, with 15 bases remaining between them. These data come from a study of response to subunit inactivated influenza vaccine. The receptor was derived from a man aged 50-59 years who received an inactivated influenza vaccine. V usage is TRBV28 and J usage is TRBJ2-7, with D possibly TRBD1 on 5 matching bases. The sequencing used PBMCs from blood, collected roughly 15 days before vaccination. The CDR3 sequence is CASSGQGGSYEQYF. The CDR3 DNA reads TGTGCCAGCAGTGGCCAGGGTGGCTCGTACGAGCAGTACTTC.